This T cell receptor beta chain is from a study of blood T cells in healthy people across ages. Germline V gene lookup returns CDR1 MNHEY and CDR2 SVGEGT. V was shortened by 5 bases and J by 4 bases, with 11 bases between the two germline ends. CDR3 length: 13 residues. Study-wide results and limits: When set beside aged donors, long-lived donors presented more naive CD4+ cells and higher diversity. While age rose, TCR beta diversity per million T cells dropped in a roughly linear way. As naive T cell percentage varied, TCR beta diversity correlated strongly with it.

Note on this clonotype: The antigen remains unidentified.

With a J-beta primer mix and a sample-barcoded 5' primer, a second PCR ran about 7 to 12 cycles. The template-switch adaptor was a 5' adaptor with 12 random nucleotides. It tagged each cDNA molecule. TCRdb redid the calling of the 5' RACE reads with MiXCR, one entry per CDR3 protein. This sample carries hundreds of thousands of distinct CDR3 sequences, more than 45% of them seen once, and the ten largest clones take approximately 20%. This receptor was taken from a man aged 25-45 years in good health. The chain recombines TRBV6-2 or TRBV6-3 with TRBJ2-5; D ambiguous. The sequenced sample consisted of blood. Written as DNA, the CDR3 is TGTGCCAGCAGTGCCCCACCAGGAGAGACCCAGTACTTC. Its translation is CASSAPPGETQYF.